This T cell receptor (beta chain) was captured by sequencing in a study of blood T cell repertoires in COVID-19. In the study overall: T cells, B-cell-depleted T cells, or PBMCs supplied cDNA or gDNA.

Germline values: CDR1 LGHDT, CDR2 YNNKEL (reference sequence). V dropped 0 bases and J dropped 5 bases, with 13 bases sitting between them. There are 15 residues in the CDR3. This clone was observed a single time. Sequencing was performed with immunoSEQ multiplex PCR; in TCRdb, only in-frame clones are kept and a portion is missing. The sample consists of about 440,000 clones, around 89% of them appearing once. The sequence was obtained from a woman in her fifties or sixties with COVID-19, enrolled during active disease. Sequenced: peripheral blood. The genes are TRBV3-1 (or the pseudogene TRBV3-2) and TRBJ1-1; D perhaps matches TRBD1 (6 bases). In DNA, the CDR3 is TGTGCCAGCAGCCAAGATCAGGGGAGGGGTACTGAAGCTTTCTTT. This gives the protein CASSQDQGRGTEAFF.